This T cell receptor (beta chain) was captured by sequencing in a study of OX40 agonist ivuxolimab in advanced cancers. Study-wide background: Every 2 weeks, patients received ivuxolimab intravenously, dosed at 0.01 to 10 mg/kg. Averaging 60 years in age, with a range of about 23 to 79, the cohort was approximately 83% male.

TCRdb keeps only in-frame clones here, not all; method: immunoSEQ multiplex PCR. The sample records approximately 68,000 clones, about 92% being singletons. CDR1 and CDR2 (germline): LNHDA, SQIVND (reference sequence). Trimming cost V 1 base and J 3 bases; bases outside gene matches: 7. The CDR3 has 17 amino acids. This chain links TRBV19 with TRBJ2-1; 9 bases map to TRBD1. This clonotype was sampled from an adult with an advanced solid tumor such as melanoma, head and neck, liver or kidney cancer. The sequencing used CD4+ or CD8+ T cells sorted from blood, collected in a trial of the OX40 agonist ivuxolimab. For the CDR3, the DNA is TGTGCCAGTAGTATAGGGAGGGAGGGACAGGGCTACAATGAGCAGTTCTTC. This sequence encodes CASSIGREGQGYNEQFF.